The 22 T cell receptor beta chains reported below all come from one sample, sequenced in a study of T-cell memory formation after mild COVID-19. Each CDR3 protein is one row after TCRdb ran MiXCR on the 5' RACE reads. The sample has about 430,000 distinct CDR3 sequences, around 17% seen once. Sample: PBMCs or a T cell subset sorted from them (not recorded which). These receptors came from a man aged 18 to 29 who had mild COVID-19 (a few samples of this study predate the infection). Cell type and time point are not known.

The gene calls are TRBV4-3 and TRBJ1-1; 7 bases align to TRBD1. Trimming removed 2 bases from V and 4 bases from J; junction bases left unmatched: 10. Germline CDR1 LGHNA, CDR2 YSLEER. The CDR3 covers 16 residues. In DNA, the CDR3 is TGCGCCAGCAGCCAACCCAAATTGACAGGGCCCACTGAAGCTTTCTTT. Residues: CASSQPKLTGPTEAFF.

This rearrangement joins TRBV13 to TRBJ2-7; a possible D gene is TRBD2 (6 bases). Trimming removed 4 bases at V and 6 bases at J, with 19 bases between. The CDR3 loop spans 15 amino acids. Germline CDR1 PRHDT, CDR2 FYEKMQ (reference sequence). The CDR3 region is CASSSGGDLRREQYV. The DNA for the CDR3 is TGTGCCAGCAGCTCCGGGGGTGACCTTCGACGCGAGCAGTACGTC.

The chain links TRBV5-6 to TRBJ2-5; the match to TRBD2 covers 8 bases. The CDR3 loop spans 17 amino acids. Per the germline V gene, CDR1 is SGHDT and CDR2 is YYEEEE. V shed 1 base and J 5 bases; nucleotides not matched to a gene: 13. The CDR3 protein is CASSLFGGGLQGETQYF. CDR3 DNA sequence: TGTGCCAGCAGCTTGTTTGGCGGGGGGCTCCAGGGGGAGACCCAGTACTTC.

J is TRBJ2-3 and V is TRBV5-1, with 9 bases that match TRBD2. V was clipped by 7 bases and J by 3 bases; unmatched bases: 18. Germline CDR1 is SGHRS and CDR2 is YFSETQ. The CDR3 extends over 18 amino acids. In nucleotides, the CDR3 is TGCGCCAGCTACTCTTCTGCGGGGGGGATGGACGCAACAGATACGCAGTATTTT. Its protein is CASYSSAGGMDATDTQYF. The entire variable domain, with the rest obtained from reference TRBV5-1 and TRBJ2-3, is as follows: KAGVTQTPRYLIKTRGQQVTLSCSPISGHRSVSWYQQTPGQGLQFLFEYFSETQRNKGNFPGRFSGRQFSNSRSEMNVSTLELGDSALYLCASYSSAGGMDATDTQYFGPGTRLTVL.

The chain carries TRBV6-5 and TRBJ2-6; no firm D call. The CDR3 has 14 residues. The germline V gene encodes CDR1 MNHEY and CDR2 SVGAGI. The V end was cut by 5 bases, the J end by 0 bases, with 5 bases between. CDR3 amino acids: CASSKISGANVLTF. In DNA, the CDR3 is TGTGCCAGCAGTAAGATCTCTGGGGCCAACGTCCTGACTTTC.

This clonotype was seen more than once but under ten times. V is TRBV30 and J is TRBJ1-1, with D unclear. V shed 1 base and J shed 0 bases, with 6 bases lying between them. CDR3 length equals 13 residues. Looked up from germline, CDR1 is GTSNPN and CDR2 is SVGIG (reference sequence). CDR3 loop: CAWSGGMNTEAFF. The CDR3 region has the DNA TGTGCCTGGAGTGGGGGAATGAACACTGAAGCTTTCTTT.

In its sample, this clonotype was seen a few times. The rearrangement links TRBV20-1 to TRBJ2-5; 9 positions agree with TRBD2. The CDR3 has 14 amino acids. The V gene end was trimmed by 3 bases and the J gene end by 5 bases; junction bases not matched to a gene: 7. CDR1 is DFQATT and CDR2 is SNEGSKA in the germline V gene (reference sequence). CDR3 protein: CSASPPSGVETQYF. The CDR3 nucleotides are TGCAGTGCTAGCCCCCCTAGCGGGGTTGAGACCCAGTACTTC.

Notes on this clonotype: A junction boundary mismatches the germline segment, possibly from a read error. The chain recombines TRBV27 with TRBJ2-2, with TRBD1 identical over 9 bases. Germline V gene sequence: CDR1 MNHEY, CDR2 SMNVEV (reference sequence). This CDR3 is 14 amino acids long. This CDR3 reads CASRGTGNAGELFF. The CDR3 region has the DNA TGTGCCAGCAGAGGGACAGGGAACGCCGGGGAGCTGTTTTTT.

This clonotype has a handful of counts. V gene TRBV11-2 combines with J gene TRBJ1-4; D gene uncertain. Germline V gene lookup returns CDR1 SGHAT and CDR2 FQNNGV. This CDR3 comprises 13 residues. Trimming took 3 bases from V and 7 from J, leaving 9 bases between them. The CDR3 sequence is CASSFSEGEKLFF. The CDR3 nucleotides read TGTGCCAGCAGCTTCTCTGAGGGTGAAAAACTGTTTTTT.

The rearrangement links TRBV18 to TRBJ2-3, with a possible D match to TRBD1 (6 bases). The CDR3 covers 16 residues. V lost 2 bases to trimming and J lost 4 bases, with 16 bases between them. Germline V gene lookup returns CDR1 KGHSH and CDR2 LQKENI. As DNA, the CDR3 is TGTGCCAGCTCACCAGTGGAGCTGGGGGCCCCAGATACGCAGTATTTT. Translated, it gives CASSPVELGAPDTQYF.

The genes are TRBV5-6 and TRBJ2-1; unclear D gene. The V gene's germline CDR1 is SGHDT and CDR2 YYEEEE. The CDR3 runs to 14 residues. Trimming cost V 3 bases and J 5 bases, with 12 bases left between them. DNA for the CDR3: TGTGCCAGCAGCTATGAGTTTAGAGACAATGAGCAGTTCTTC. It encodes CASSYEFRDNEQFF.

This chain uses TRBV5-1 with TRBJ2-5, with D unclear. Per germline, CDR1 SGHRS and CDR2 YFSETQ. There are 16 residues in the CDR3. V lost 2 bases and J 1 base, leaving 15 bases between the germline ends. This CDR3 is CASSFSLSQGQETQYF. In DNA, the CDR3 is TGCGCCAGCAGCTTCAGTCTTAGCCAAGGCCAAGAGACCCAGTACTTC.

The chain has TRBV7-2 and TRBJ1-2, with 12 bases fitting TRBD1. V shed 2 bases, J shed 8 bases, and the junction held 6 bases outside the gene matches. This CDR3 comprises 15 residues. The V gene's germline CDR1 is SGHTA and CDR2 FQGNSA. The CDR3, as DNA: TGTGCCAGCAGCTTATGGGGACAGGGGGCACTCGGCTACACCTTC. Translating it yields CASSLWGQGALGYTF.

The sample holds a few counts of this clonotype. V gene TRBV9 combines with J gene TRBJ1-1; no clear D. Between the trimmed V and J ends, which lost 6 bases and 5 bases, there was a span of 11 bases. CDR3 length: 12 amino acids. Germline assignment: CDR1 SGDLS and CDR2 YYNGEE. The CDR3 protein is CASTPPGTEAFF. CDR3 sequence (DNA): TGTGCCAGCACTCCTCCCGGGACTGAAGCTTTCTTT. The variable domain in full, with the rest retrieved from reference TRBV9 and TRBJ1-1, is DSGVTQTPKHLITATGQRVTLRCSPRSGDLSVYWYQQSLDQGLQFLIQYYNGEERAKGNILERFSAQQFPDLHSELNLSSLELGDSALYFCASTPPGTEAFFGQGTRLTVV.

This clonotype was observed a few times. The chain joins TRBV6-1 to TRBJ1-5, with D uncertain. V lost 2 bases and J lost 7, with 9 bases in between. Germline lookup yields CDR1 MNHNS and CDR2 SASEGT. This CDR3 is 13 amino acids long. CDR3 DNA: TGTGCCAGCAGTGAAAGTAATTTACAGCCCCAGCATTTT. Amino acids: CASSESNLQPQHF.

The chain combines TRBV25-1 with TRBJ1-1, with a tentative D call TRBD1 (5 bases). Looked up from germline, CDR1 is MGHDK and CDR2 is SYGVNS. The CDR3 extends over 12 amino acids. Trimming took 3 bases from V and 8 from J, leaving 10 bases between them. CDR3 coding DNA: TGTGCCAGCAGTGATTGGCAGGGAGAAGCTTTCTTT. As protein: CASSDWQGEAFF.

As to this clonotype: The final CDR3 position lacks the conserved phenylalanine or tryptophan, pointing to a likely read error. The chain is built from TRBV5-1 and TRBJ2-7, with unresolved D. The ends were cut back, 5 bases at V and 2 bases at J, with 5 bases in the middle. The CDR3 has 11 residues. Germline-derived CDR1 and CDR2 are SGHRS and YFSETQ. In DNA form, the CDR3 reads TGCGCCAGCAGTGGGACCTACGAGCAGTACTTA. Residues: CASSGTYEQYL.

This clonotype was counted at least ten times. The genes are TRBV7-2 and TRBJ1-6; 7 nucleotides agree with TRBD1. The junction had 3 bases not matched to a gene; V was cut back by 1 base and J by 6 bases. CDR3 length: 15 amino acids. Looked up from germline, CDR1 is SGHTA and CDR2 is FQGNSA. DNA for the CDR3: TGTGCCAGCAGCTTAGTGGCAGGGGGTAATTCACCCCTCCACTTT. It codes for CASSLVAGGNSPLHF.

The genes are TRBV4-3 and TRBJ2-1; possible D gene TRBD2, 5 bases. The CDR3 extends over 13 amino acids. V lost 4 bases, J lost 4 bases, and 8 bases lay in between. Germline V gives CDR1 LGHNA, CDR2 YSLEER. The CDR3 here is CASSPAVYNEQFF. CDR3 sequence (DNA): TGCGCCAGCAGCCCAGCGGTTTACAATGAGCAGTTCTTC.

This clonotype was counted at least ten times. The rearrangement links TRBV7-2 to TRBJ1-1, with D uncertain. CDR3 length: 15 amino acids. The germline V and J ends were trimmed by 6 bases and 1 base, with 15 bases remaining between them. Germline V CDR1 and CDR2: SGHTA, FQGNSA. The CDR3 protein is CASRRIPTENTEAFF. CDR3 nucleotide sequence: TGTGCCAGCAGACGGATTCCTACTGAGAACACTGAAGCTTTCTTT.

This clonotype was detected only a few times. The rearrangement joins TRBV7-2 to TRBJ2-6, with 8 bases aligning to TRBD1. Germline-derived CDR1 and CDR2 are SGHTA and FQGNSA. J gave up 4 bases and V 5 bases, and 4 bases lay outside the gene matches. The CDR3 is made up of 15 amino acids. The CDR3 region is CASSPGGAGANVLTF. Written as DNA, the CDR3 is TGTGCCAGCAGCCCAGGGGGCGCAGGGGCCAACGTCCTGACTTTC.

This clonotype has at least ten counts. CDR3 loop: CASSLVVGAGDTQYF. CDR3 bases: TGTGCCAGCAGCTTAGTTGTCGGGGCGGGGGATACGCAGTATTTT. The J gene is TRBJ2-3, the V gene TRBV7-2, with D possibly being TRBD2 (6 bases). V gave up 1 base and J gave up 6 bases, with 14 bases separating them. Germline assignment: CDR1 SGHTA and CDR2 FQGNSA. The CDR3 is 15 amino acids.